The entry below describes one T cell receptor beta chain. It has no known antigen specificity. No much larger clonotype is one base removed from it; base qualities were not supplied. The intended sense of this specimen's time point label: about 28 days (+/-7) after the second vaccine dose. AZD1222 recipients given second doses at about 4 weeks or at about 12 weeks were pooled, since spike-specific TCR depth and breadth were not found to differ between the two schedules. Vaccinee samples came from UK trials COV001 and COV002, including a single-blind randomized controlled phase 2/3 trial of AZD1222 (ChAdOx1 nCoV-19) in healthy adults. For TCRbeta chain sequencing, PBMC samples from trial participants were taken at day 0 and at day 28 after the second dose. From the cysteine up to the phenylalanine, the CDR3 has a length of 13 residues. Only the CDR3 portion is preserved as DNA: 39 bases, with reading frame beginning at the first base. The germline ends are 14 bases apart after V is trimmed by 5 bases and J by 8 bases.

The CDR3 regions of human TCRbeta chains were analyzed by immunosequencing. As for the authors' bioinformatics: TCRs in the repertoires were compared against a reference library of SARS-CoV-2-specific TCRs that had been generated with the MIRA antigen-specificity platform. Breadth was defined as the fraction of unique TCRs that were SARS-CoV-2-associated. Depth was defined as the fraction of total T cells that were SARS-CoV-2-associated. Using the MIRA data, every spike-specific TCR was mapped to the spike region that the TCR reacted to and assigned to either a CD4 or a CD8 class. Log10-transformed breadth and depth values were compared by one-way ANOVA with Sidak's multiple comparisons tests. Entries here come from immuneACCESS through TCRdb and include only in-frame sequences with V and J called. Some clones fail to appear in such tables; in the studies checked, an unresolved V gene covers under half of the shortfall, and the cause of the remainder is unknown. V and J calls and clone size come straight from that table; D and trimming were deduced from the DNA. A total of about 180,000 clones appear in this sample, more than 70% of them only once. The top ten clones comprise roughly a quarter of the sample.

The sample comes from a study of T cell responses to AZD1222 COVID-19 vaccine (dated by TCRdb to about 2021). Study-level background: TCR sequencing was performed for more than 230 trial participants, of whom 207 were given two doses of AZD1222 and approximately 26 were given two doses of MenACWY control vaccine. Trial participants were enrolled by age into subgroups of 18-55, 56-69 and 70-plus years, and around 150, 29 and 61 TCR-sequenced participants, respectively, were included in these subgroups.

General findings and caveats noted by the study authors: The 56-69-year group was small, and its depth increase did not reach significance, likely because of low power. Nearly half of unique spike-specific TCRs reportedly recognized epitopes outside regions mutated in the B.1.351 and B.1.1.7 variants. Vaccine-associated CD4 TCRs spanned the whole spike protein, with dominant responses in regions 160-218 and 743-854. Because no day 14 peak-response samples were available, the repertoires could be characterized only after the peak T cell response. Conclusions about previously exposed vaccinees were limited because only six or seven AZD1222 recipients were SARS-CoV-2 seropositive at baseline. After two AZD1222 doses, both the breadth and the depth of spike-specific TCRs were significantly higher than at day 0 and than in MenACWY recipients. Participants were mostly white British, with more females than males. The authors suggested clonal diversity may have been underestimated.

The chain was built from TRBV12-3 or TRBV12-4 and TRBJ2-3, with no D gene named confidently. This receptor was taken from an adult who received the AZD1222 COVID-19 vaccine. The sequencing here drew on peripheral blood, taken 28 days after the second AZD1222 dose. CDR3 sequence: CASSPARTVTQYF. Here is the DNA: TGTGCCAGCAGTCCGGCTAGAACCGTTACGCAGTATTTT.